The next 14 T cell receptor beta chains were all read from a single sample in a study of T cell responses to AZD1222 COVID-19 vaccine. The method was immunoSEQ multiplex PCR; TCRdb's version includes in-frame clones alone and lacks a portion of them. The sample records around 84,000 clones, 70% to 90% being singletons. The sample in question was peripheral blood, obtained 28 days after the second AZD1222 dose. These receptors all stem from an adult who received the AZD1222 COVID-19 vaccine.

The V call is TRBV1, the J call TRBJ2-3; the D segment call TRBD2 is taken from the table without a DNA check. TRBV1 is recorded as a pseudogene. This CDR3 contains 12 residues. The CDR3 is CTSSHPKTPEYF. CDR3 coding DNA: TGCACCAGCAGCCACCCTAAAACCCCCGAGTATTTT.

The chain carries TRBV6-6 and TRBJ1-2; no reliable D call. CDR1 is MNHNY and CDR2 is SVGAGI in the germline V gene (reference sequence). The V gene lost 0 bases and the J gene lost 3 bases, with 11 bases spanning the gap. The CDR3 length is 15 residues. This chain's CDR3 is CASSYSYSVDYGYTF. CDR3 in DNA: TGTGCCAGCAGTTACTCGTACTCCGTAGACTATGGCTACACCTTC.

This clone was counted once. The chain has TRBV7-3 and TRBJ2-2; D is undetermined. Per germline, CDR1 SGHTA and CDR2 FQGTGA. This CDR3 is 14 amino acids long. The V end lost 0 bases, the J end lost 3 bases, and 5 bases lay between the germline ends. Here the CDR3 DNA reads TGTGCCAGCAGCTTAACTGGTGACACCGGGGAGCTGTTTTTT. It is translated as CASSLTGDTGELFF.

In this sample, this clone turned up a few times. The gene calls are TRBV16 and TRBJ2-1; no firm D call. Germline assignment: CDR1 KGHSY and CDR2 FQNENV. The CDR3 loop spans 14 amino acids. V was cut by 4 bases and J by 0 bases, with 7 bases left in between. The CDR3, as DNA: TGTGCCAGCAGCCTGTCGGGCTCCTACAATGAGCAGTTCTTC. It codes for CASSLSGSYNEQFF.

The chain is built from TRBV7-9 and TRBJ2-2; weak D call: TRBD2 (6 bases). Trimming removed 2 bases at V and 7 bases at J, with 14 bases between. The CDR3 consists of 15 residues. The V gene's germline CDR1 is SEHNR and CDR2 FQNEAQ (reference sequence). The CDR3 nucleotides are TGTGCCAGCAGCTTAATGATAGCGGCCGGCGGGGAGCTGTTTTTT. Its protein product is CASSLMIAAGGELFF. The variable domain in full, with the rest retrieved from reference TRBV7-9 and TRBJ2-2, is DTGVSQNPRHKITKRGQNVTFRCDPISEHNRLYWYRQTLGQGPEFLTYFQNEAQLEKSRLLSDRFSAERPKGSFSTLEIQRTEQGDSAMYLCASSLMIAAGGELFFGEGSRLTVL.

The chain is built from TRBV6-6 and TRBJ2-2; no firm D call. Germline-derived CDR1 and CDR2 are MNHNY and SVGAGI (reference sequence). The CDR3 is 16 residues long. Trimming removed 5 bases at V and 1 base at J, with 14 bases between. The CDR3 protein is CASSRPGLMNTGELFF. The CDR3 nucleotides read TGTGCCAGCAGTCGACCGGGCCTCATGAACACCGGGGAGCTGTTTTTT.

The chain is built from TRBV28 and TRBJ1-2, with D unresolved. Germline CDR1 and CDR2: MDHEN and SYDVKM. The germline V and J ends were trimmed by 8 bases and 11 bases, with 18 bases remaining between them. There are 12 residues in the CDR3. The chain's CDR3 is CASRLSGSPYTF. CDR3 coding DNA: TGTGCCAGCCGTCTGTCGGGCAGCCCATACACCTTC.

The chain recombines TRBV29-1 with TRBJ1-1, with D hard to call. The germline V and J ends were trimmed by 3 bases and 1 base, with 9 bases remaining between them. CDR3 length equals 13 residues. Per the germline V gene, CDR1 is SQVTM and CDR2 is ANQGSEA. Here the CDR3 reads CSVEPGGNTEAFF. In DNA form, the CDR3 reads TGCAGCGTTGAGCCGGGAGGGAACACTGAAGCTTTCTTT.

The chain employs TRBV28 and TRBJ1-2; D perhaps matches TRBD1 (6 bases). The germline gives CDR1 MDHEN, CDR2 SYDVKM. Trimming left V 8 bases short and J 7 bases short, with 14 bases between. This CDR3 has 12 amino acids. CDR3 DNA sequence: TGTGCCAGCGAAGACAGGATGGGTGGCTACACCTTC. It translates to CASEDRMGGYTF.

A single count supports this clone. The CDR3 loop is CASSLSFMYEGTAAEQFF. The DNA for the CDR3 is TGTGCCAGCAGCCTTTCATTTATGTACGAAGGGACAGCCGCGGAGCAGTTCTTC. This chain connects TRBV13 to TRBJ2-1, with 7 positions matching TRBD1. CDR3 length equals 18 residues. Germline CDR1 PRHDT, CDR2 FYEKMQ (reference sequence). The J segment lost 10 bases and the V segment lost 5 bases, leaving 23 bases of the junction unmatched.

The V and J genes are TRBV30 and TRBJ1-5; a weak D match, TRBD1 (6 bases). The CDR3 covers 15 residues. Trimming left V 1 base short and J 6 bases short, with 16 bases between. The V gene's germline CDR1 is GTSNPN and CDR2 SVGIG (reference sequence). CDR3 sequence: CAWSGSPGGGQPQHF. CDR3 bases: TGTGCCTGGAGTGGATCACCGGGAGGGGGTCAGCCCCAGCATTTT. The entire variable domain, with the rest obtained from reference TRBV30 and TRBJ1-5, is as follows: SQTIHQWPATLVQPVGSPLSLECTVEGTSNPNLYWYRQAAGRGLQLLFYSVGIGQISSEVPQNLSASRPQDRQFILSSKKLLLSDSGFYLCAWSGSPGGGQPQHFGDGTRLSIL.

This chain uses TRBV28 with TRBJ2-7, with 9 bases aligning to TRBD1. In germline, CDR1 is MDHEN, CDR2 SYDVKM. The V gene end was trimmed by 4 bases and the J gene end by 0 bases; junction bases not matched to a gene: 4. The CDR3 loop spans 15 amino acids. The CDR3 DNA reads as TGTGCCAGCAGTTCCTCGGGACAGGGCTCCTACGAGCAGTACTTC. Its protein is CASSSSGQGSYEQYF.

The chain carries TRBV28 and TRBJ2-6; 8 bases agree with TRBD1. V gave up 6 bases and J gave up 6 bases; unmatched junction bases: 7. The CDR3 is made up of 15 amino acids. In germline, CDR1 is MDHEN, CDR2 SYDVKM. The CDR3 DNA follows: TGTGCCAGCAGCAGCCCGACAGGGGAGGCCAACGTCCTGACTTTC. Its protein is CASSSPTGEANVLTF.

The J gene is TRBJ2-2, the V gene TRBV7-2; no firm D call. Germline CDR1 reads SGHTA; CDR2 reads FQGNSA. The CDR3 spans 15 residues. V dropped 0 bases and J dropped 6 bases, with 11 bases sitting between them. The CDR3 coding sequence is TGTGCCAGCAGCTTAGCCCGTGGTGGCGCCGGGGAGCTGTTTTTT. It specifies CASSLARGGAGELFF. Full variable domain (rest looked up from reference TRBV7-2 and TRBJ2-2): GAGVSQSPSNKVTEKGKDVELRCDPISGHTALYWYRQSLGQGLEFLIYFQGNSAPDKSGLPSDRFSAERTGGSVSTLTIQRTQQEDSAVYLCASSLARGGAGELFFGEGSRLTVL.